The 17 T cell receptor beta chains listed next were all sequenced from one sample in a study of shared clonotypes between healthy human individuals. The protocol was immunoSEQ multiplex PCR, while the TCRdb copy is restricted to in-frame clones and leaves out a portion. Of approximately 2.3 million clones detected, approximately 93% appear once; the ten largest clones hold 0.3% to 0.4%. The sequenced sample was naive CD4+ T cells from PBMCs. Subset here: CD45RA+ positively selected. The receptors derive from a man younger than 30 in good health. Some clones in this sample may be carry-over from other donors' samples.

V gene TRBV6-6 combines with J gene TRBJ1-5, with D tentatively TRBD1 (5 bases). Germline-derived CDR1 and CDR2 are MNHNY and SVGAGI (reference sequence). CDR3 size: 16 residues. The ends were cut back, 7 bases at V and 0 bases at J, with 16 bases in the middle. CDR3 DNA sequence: TGTGCCAGCATACTGAGGGGCGCTTATAGCAATCAGCCCCAGCATTTT. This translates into CASILRGAYSNQPQHF.

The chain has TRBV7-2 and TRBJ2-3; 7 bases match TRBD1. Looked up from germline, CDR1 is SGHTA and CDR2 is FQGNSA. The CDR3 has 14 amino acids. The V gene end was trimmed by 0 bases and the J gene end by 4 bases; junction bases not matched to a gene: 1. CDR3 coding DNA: TGTGCCAGCAGCTTAGCGCAGGGGGCAGATACGCAGTATTTT. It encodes CASSLAQGADTQYF.

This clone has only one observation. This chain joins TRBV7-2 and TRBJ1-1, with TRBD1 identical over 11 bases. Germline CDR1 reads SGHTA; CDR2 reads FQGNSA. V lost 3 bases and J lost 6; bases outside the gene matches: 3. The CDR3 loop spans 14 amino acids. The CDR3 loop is CASSFGTGGAEAFF. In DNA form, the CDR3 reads TGTGCCAGCAGCTTCGGGACAGGGGGTGCTGAAGCTTTCTTT.

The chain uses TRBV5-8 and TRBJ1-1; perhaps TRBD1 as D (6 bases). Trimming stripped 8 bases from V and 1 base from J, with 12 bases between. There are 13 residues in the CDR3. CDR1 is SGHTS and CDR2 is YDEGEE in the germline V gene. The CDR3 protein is CASRTDENTEAFF. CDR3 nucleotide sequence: TGTGCCAGTCGGACAGATGAGAACACTGAAGCTTTCTTT.

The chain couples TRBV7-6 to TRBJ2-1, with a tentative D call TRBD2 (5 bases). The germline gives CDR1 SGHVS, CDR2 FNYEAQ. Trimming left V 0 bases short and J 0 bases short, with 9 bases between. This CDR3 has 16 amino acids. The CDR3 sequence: CASSLAGDYSYNEQFF. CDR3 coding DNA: TGTGCCAGCAGCTTAGCGGGAGATTACTCCTACAATGAGCAGTTCTTC.

CDR3 sequence reads: CASSGQDSSYNEQFF. Here the CDR3 DNA reads TGTGCCAGCTCAGGACAGGACAGCTCCTACAATGAGCAGTTCTTC. The chain recombines TRBV18 with TRBJ2-1; 7 bases fit TRBD1. Germline assignment: CDR1 KGHSH and CDR2 LQKENI. Trimming took 5 bases from V and 0 from J; bases not matched to a gene: 4. The CDR3 runs to 15 residues.

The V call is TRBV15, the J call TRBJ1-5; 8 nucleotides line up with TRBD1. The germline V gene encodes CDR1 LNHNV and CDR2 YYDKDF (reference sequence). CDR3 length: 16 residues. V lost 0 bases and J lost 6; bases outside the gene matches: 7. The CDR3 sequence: CATSRDQQQGGQPQHF. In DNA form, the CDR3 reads TGTGCCACCAGCAGAGATCAACAACAGGGGGGTCAGCCCCAGCATTTT.

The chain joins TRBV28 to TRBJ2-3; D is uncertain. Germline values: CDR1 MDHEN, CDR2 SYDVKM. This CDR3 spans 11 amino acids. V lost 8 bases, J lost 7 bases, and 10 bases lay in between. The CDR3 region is CASGVAYTQYF. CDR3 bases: TGTGCCAGCGGGGTGGCGTATACGCAGTATTTT.

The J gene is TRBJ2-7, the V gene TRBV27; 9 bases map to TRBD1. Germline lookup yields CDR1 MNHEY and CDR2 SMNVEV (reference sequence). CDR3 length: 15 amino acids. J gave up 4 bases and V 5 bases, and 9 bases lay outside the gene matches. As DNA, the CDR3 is TGTGCCAGCAGTACTAGAACAGGGGGCTTTTACGAGCAGTACTTC. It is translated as CASSTRTGGFYEQYF.

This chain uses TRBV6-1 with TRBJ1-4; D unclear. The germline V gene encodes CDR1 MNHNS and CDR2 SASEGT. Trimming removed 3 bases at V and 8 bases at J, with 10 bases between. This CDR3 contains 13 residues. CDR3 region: CASSDRWNEKLFF. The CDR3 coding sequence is TGTGCCAGCAGTGACAGGTGGAACGAAAAACTGTTTTTT.

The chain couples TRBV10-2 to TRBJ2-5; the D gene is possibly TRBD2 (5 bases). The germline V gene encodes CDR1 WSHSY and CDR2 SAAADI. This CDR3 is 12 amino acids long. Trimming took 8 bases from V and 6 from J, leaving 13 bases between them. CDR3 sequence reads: CASRPGGQTQYF. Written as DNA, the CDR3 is TGCGCCAGCCGCCCGGGCGGGCAGACCCAGTACTTC.

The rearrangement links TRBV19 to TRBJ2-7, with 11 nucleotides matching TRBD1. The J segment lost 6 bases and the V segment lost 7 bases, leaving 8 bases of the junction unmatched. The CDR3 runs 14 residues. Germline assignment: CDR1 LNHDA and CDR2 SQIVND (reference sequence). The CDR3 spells CASNRPGQGGEQYF. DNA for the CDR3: TGTGCCAGTAACCGGCCGGGACAGGGGGGCGAGCAGTACTTC.

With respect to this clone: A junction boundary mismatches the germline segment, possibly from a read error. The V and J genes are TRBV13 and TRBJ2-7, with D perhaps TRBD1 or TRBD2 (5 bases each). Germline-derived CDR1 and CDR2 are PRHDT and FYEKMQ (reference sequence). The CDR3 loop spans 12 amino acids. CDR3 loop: CASSFRDPKRVF. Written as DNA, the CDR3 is TGTGCCAGCAGCTTTCGGGACCCAAAGAGAGTGTTC.

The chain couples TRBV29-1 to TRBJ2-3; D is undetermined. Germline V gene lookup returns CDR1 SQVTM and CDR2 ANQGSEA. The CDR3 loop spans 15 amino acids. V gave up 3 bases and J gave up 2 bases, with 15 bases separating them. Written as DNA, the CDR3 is TGCAGCGTTGAGGGGAAGAAGGGCCTCACAGATACGCAGTATTTT. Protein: CSVEGKKGLTDTQYF.

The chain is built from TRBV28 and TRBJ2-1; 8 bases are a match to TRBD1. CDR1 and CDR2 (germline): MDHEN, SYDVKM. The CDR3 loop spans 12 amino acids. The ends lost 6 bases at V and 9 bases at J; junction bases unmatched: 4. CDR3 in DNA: TGTGCCAGCAGCCCAGGGGGCGCTGAGCAGTTCTTC. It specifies CASSPGGAEQFF.

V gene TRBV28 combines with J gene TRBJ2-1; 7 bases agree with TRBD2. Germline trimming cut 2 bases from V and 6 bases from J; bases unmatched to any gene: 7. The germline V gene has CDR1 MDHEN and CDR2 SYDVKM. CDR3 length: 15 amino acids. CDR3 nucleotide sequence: TGTGCCAGCAGTTTAGGCGGGAGTGTTTCCAATGAGCAGTTCTTC. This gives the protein CASSLGGSVSNEQFF.

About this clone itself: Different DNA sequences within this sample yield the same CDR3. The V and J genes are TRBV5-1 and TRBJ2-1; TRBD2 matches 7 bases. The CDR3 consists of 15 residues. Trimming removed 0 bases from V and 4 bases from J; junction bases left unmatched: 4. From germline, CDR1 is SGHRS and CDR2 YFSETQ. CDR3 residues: CASSLVASGYNEQFF. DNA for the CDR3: TGCGCCAGCAGCTTGGTCGCTAGCGGATACAATGAGCAGTTCTTC. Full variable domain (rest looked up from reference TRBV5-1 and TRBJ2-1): KAGVTQTPRYLIKTRGQQVTLSCSPISGHRSVSWYQQTPGQGLQFLFEYFSETQRNKGNFPGRFSGRQFSNSRSEMNVSTLELGDSALYLCASSLVASGYNEQFFGPGTRLTVL.